The 19 T cell receptor beta chains below were found in one sample sequenced in a study of blood T cell repertoires in COVID-19. Sequencing used immunoSEQ multiplex PCR; TCRdb keeps in-frame clones, though not all of them. The sample lists fewer than 90,000 clones; roughly 96% were seen once. The specimen was peripheral blood. The receptor source for this set is a human donor with active COVID-19. The donor label of this sample is uncertain.

This chain connects TRBV27 to TRBJ2-5, with 12 bases identical to TRBD2. Germline V gene data show CDR1 as MNHEY and CDR2 as SMNVEV (reference sequence). The CDR3 is made up of 15 amino acids. The V segment lost 3 bases and the J segment 5 bases; nucleotides outside the gene matches: 4. CDR3 sequence reads: CASSFLAGGLETQYF. The CDR3 DNA reads TGTGCCAGCAGTTTTCTAGCGGGGGGGCTTGAGACCCAGTACTTC.

This chain joins TRBV7-9 and TRBJ2-4; 7 bases align to TRBD1. V was pared by 1 base and J by 5 bases, with 2 bases of the junction left unmatched. In germline, CDR1 is SEHNR, CDR2 FQNEAQ (reference sequence). CDR3 length equals 14 residues. The CDR3 bases are TGTGCCAGCAGCTTAGGACAGGGCGAAAACATTCAGTACTTC. Translation: CASSLGQGENIQYF. Full variable domain (missing parts from reference TRBV7-9 and TRBJ2-4): DTGVSQNPRHKITKRGQNVTFRCDPISEHNRLYWYRQTLGQGPEFLTYFQNEAQLEKSRLLSDRFSAERPKGSFSTLEIQRTEQGDSAMYLCASSLGQGENIQYFGAGTRLSVL.

This clone was detected once. The chain combines TRBV29-1 with TRBJ1-2, with D possibly being TRBD1 (5 bases). Trimming cost V 0 bases and J 5 bases, with 10 bases left between them. Germline CDR1 SQVTM, CDR2 ANQGSEA. This CDR3 has 13 amino acids. The CDR3 spells CSVEEGQRYGYTF. CDR3 DNA: TGCAGCGTTGAAGAGGGGCAGAGGTATGGCTACACCTTC.

V is TRBV3-1 (or the pseudogene TRBV3-2) and J is TRBJ1-5, with a tentative D call TRBD1 (6 bases). The germline CDR1 and CDR2 sequences are LGHDT and YNNKEL (reference sequence). Trimming removed 0 bases at V and 1 base at J, with 7 bases between. The CDR3 has 15 amino acids. The CDR3 loop is CASSQDRGSNQPQHF. DNA of the CDR3: TGTGCCAGCAGCCAAGACAGGGGAAGCAATCAGCCCCAGCATTTT.

The chain joins TRBV5-1 to TRBJ2-2; 8 bases map to TRBD1. Trimming removed 4 bases from V and 4 bases from J; junction bases left unmatched: 6. Germline values: CDR1 SGHRS, CDR2 YFSETQ. The CDR3 is made up of 15 amino acids. This CDR3 reads CASSGPTGATGELFF. For the CDR3, the DNA is TGCGCCAGCAGCGGACCGACAGGGGCCACCGGGGAGCTGTTTTTT.

The rearrangement uses TRBV18 and TRBJ2-3; D perhaps matches TRBD1 (7 bases). Deletions cut 1 base from V and 2 bases from J, with 19 bases between. Germline assignment: CDR1 KGHSH and CDR2 LQKENI. The CDR3 contains 18 residues. The CDR3: CASSPRRSRGADTDTQYF. CDR3 in DNA: TGTGCCAGCTCACCACGACGATCCAGGGGGGCCGACACAGATACGCAGTATTTT.

The gene calls are TRBV2 and TRBJ1-5, with TRBD1 matching 8 bases. V gave up 7 bases and J gave up 9 bases; unmatched junction bases: 14. This CDR3 has 15 residues. Germline lookup yields CDR1 SNHLY and CDR2 FYNNEI. CDR3 DNA: TGTGCCAGCAAGGGGCCAGGGGGCCCCGGGGGGCCCCAGCATTTT. This sequence encodes CASKGPGGPGGPQHF.

The chain links TRBV4-1 to TRBJ2-3, with 11 bases matching TRBD2. The ends lost 3 bases at V and 0 bases at J; junction bases unmatched: 5. The CDR3 runs 17 residues. Germline values: CDR1 MGHRA, CDR2 YSYEKL. For the CDR3, the DNA is TGCGCCAGCAGCCATGGGCGGACTAGCGGGAGCACAGATACGCAGTATTTT. Translated: CASSHGRTSGSTDTQYF.

The gene calls are TRBV24-1 and TRBJ2-3; 8 bases fit TRBD1. This CDR3 is built from 16 residues. Losses at the gene ends were 6 bases for V and 6 bases for J; bases not matched to a gene: 13. Germline loops: CDR1 KGHDR, CDR2 SFDVKD. The CDR3 sequence is CATSPLGAGGVDTQYF. The CDR3 DNA sequence: TGTGCCACCAGTCCCCTTGGGGCAGGGGGCGTTGATACGCAGTATTTT.

The chain uses TRBV6-5 and TRBJ2-3; 7 bases align to TRBD1. J was trimmed by 5 bases and V by 6 bases; bases with no gene match: 8. CDR1 and CDR2 from the germline V gene are MNHEY and SVGAGI. The CDR3 is 14 residues long. CDR3 nucleotide sequence: TGTGCCAGCAGCAAAGGGACAGTAGAAGATACGCAGTATTTT. It is translated as CASSKGTVEDTQYF.

V is TRBV19 and J is TRBJ2-1, with a possible D match to TRBD1 (6 bases). The germline CDR1 and CDR2 sequences are LNHDA and SQIVND (reference sequence). The CDR3 extends over 14 amino acids. Trimming left V 7 bases short and J 7 bases short, with 17 bases between. The CDR3 DNA sequence: TGTGCCAGTACTAGGTACAGGGATGATAATGAGCAGTTCTTC. Residues: CASTRYRDDNEQFF.

V is TRBV27 and J is TRBJ2-1; TRBD2 aligns across 13 bases. Germline loops: CDR1 MNHEY, CDR2 SMNVEV (reference sequence). The CDR3 is 16 amino acids. Trimming at V came to 5 bases and at J to 5 bases, leaving 6 bases not matched to a gene. The CDR3 region has the DNA TGTGCCAGCAGTGCCACTAGCGGGAGGGTCCACAATGAGCAGTTCTTC. Translated: CASSATSGRVHNEQFF.

This clone was seen only once. The chain is built from TRBV7-2 and TRBJ2-7; D is uncertain. The germline V and J ends were trimmed by 2 bases and 3 bases, with 8 bases remaining between them. Germline CDR1 is SGHTA and CDR2 is FQGNSA. There are 13 residues in the CDR3. CDR3 sequence: CASSLLDRYEQYF. DNA of the CDR3: TGTGCCAGCAGCTTACTAGACCGCTACGAGCAGTACTTC.

The CDR3 here is CASRDARAGEAFF. In nucleotides, the CDR3 is TGTGCCAGCAGGGACGCGCGGGCCGGTGAAGCTTTCTTT. The chain combines TRBV3-1 (or the pseudogene TRBV3-2) with TRBJ1-1; D not certain. Trimming pared 6 bases from V and 7 bases from J, leaving 15 bases between. Germline CDR1 reads LGHDT; CDR2 reads YNNKEL (reference sequence). The CDR3 consists of 13 residues.

The CDR3 is CASSRLAGGRTDTQYF. In DNA, the CDR3 is TGTGCCAGCAGCCGACTAGCGGGGGGGCGCACAGATACGCAGTATTTT. The V and J genes are TRBV5-4 and TRBJ2-3; 14 bases are shared with TRBD2. This CDR3 has 16 residues. Trimming at V came to 4 bases and at J to 1 base, leaving 2 bases not matched to a gene. CDR1 SGHNT and CDR2 YYREEE come from the germline V gene (reference sequence).

The V gene is TRBV28, the J gene TRBJ1-1; 7 bases match TRBD1. Germline lookup yields CDR1 MDHEN and CDR2 SYDVKM. After removal of 6 bases from V and 2 bases from J, the junction contained 6 bases not matched to a gene. This CDR3 has 14 residues. CDR3 nucleotides: TGTGCCAGCAGCTACCAGGGGGGAAACACTGAAGCTTTCTTT. This encodes CASSYQGGNTEAFF.

This chain connects TRBV7-2 to TRBJ1-6; 8 bases are shared with TRBD1. Germline CDR1 SGHTA, CDR2 FQGNSA. The CDR3 is 15 amino acids. Losses at the gene ends were 6 bases for V and 7 bases for J; bases not matched to a gene: 8. CDR3 DNA sequence: TGTGCCAGCAGTAGATACAGGGGGGGCAATTCACCCCTCCACTTT. Translating gives CASSRYRGGNSPLHF.

As concerns this clone: Because the CDR3's place on the DNA is in doubt, the DNA is left out and the CDR3 is given as listed by TCRdb. The rearrangement links TRBV5-1 to TRBJ2-3; the D call of TRBD2 is as the table states it, not checked on the DNA. The CDR3 extends over 19 residues, inclusive of both ends. Germline V gene data show CDR1 as SGHRS and CDR2 as YFSETQ. CDR3 residues: CASSIEGLAGGFLADTQYF.

J is TRBJ2-1 and V is TRBV7-8; D is possibly TRBD2 (5 bases). CDR3 length: 14 residues. The V and J ends lost 5 bases and 8 bases respectively, with 16 bases between them. Per germline, CDR1 SGHVS and CDR2 FQNEAQ. The CDR3 sequence is CASSLMRASYEQFF. The CDR3 DNA follows: TGTGCCAGCAGCCTGATGAGAGCTAGCTATGAGCAGTTCTTC. Drawing the rest from reference TRBV7-8 and TRBJ2-1, the complete variable domain is GAGVSQSPRYKVAKRGQDVALRCDPISGHVSLFWYQQALGQGPEFLTYFQNEAQLDKSGLPSDRFFAERPEGSVSTLKIQRTQQEDSAVYLCASSLMRASYEQFFGPGTRLTVL.